This T cell receptor beta chain was documented in a study of blood T cell repertoires in COVID-19. Study context: Samples representing acute and convalescent COVID-19 were sourced from the United States, Italy and Spain. The analysed material was cDNA or gDNA that came from T cells, B-cell-depleted T cells, or PBMCs.

Authors' methods: The authors estimated nucleated cell counts from reference gene primer amplification. TCRdb's table, derived via immunoSEQ multiplex PCR, lists solely in-frame clones and lacks some. V and J calls and clone size follow that table, whereas D and trimming were derived from the DNA. This table has over 250,000 clones, almost 85% appearing once. The V end lost 8 bases, the J end lost 7 bases, and 12 bases lay between the germline ends. The CDR3 is 12 amino acids. The germline V gene has CDR1 MDHEN and CDR2 SYDVKM. The rearrangement links TRBV28 to TRBJ2-1; D is perhaps TRBD2 (5 bases). This clonotype originated in a man in his forties or fifties with active or convalescent COVID-19. Input material: peripheral blood. CDR3 DNA sequence: TGTGCCAGCGGAGGTCGCTTAAATGAGCAGTTCTTC. It yields the protein CASGGRLNEQFF.